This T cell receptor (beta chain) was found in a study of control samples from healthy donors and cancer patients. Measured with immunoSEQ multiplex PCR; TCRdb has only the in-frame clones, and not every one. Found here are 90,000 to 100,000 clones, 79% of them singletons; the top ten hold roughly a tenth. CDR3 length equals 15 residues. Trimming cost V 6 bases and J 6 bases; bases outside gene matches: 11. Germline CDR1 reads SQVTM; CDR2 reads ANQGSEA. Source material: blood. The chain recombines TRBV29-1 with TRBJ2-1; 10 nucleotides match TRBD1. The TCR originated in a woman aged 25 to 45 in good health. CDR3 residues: CSVKRRQGALNEQFF. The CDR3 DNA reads TGCAGCGTCAAGAGGAGACAGGGGGCTCTCAATGAGCAGTTCTTC.